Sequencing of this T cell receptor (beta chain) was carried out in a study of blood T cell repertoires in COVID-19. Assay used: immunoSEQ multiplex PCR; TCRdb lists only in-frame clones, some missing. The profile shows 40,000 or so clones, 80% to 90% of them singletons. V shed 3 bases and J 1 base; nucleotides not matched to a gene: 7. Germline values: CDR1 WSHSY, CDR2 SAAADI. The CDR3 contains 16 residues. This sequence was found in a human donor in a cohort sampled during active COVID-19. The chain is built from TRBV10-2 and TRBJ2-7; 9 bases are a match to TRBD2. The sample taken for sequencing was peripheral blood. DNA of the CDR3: TGCGCCAGCAGTGATTTAGCGGGAGCGGGGTCCTACGAGCAGTACTTC. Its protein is CASSDLAGAGSYEQYF.